This T cell receptor (beta chain) was sequenced in a study of PD-1 blockade in classical Hodgkin lymphoma. Time point meaning: newly diagnosed, previously untreated cHL patient sample. Magnetic negative selection of thawed PBMCs was the method by which CD4+ T cells were purified. TCRdb's copy holds only in-frame clones and misses some; the assay was immunoSEQ multiplex PCR. The table has over 25,000 clones, 89% seen once. The J segment lost 2 bases and the V segment lost 2 bases, leaving 2 bases of the junction unmatched. This CDR3 region has 13 residues. CDR1 is SQVTM, CDR2 ANQGSEA, per germline. The chain is built from TRBV29-1 and TRBJ2-5, with 7 bases aligning to TRBD1. Sequencing was performed on CD4+ T cells from blood. This clonotype was obtained from a human donor with classical Hodgkin lymphoma. The CDR3 loop is CSVESTGQETQYF. CDR3 coding DNA: TGCAGCGTTGAATCGACAGGGCAAGAGACCCAGTACTTC.